A selection of T cell receptor beta chains follows, all from one sample in a study of blood T cell repertoires in COVID-19. Repertoires were generated with immunoSEQ multiplex PCR, while TCRdb's copy carries only in-frame clones and drops some. The sample contains about 220,000 clones, less than 90% of which appear only once. The sequenced sample was peripheral blood. Every receptor here comes from a middle-aged man with active or convalescent COVID-19. Both conserved end residues are part of each CDR3. D genes are given only for firm matches. A clone size is listed for some rows: how often the clone was seen (once, few, many), or a class if it is expanded.

abundance	v_gene	j_gene	d_gene	CDR3nt	CDR3aa
-	TRBV7-9	TRBJ2-3	-	TGTGCCAGCAGCTTAGCCGGACTCCGCACAGATACGCAGTATTTT	CASSLAGLRTDTQYF
-	TRBV5-4	TRBJ2-1	-	TGTGCCAGCAGCTTGAAGAGGGTCTCCTACAATGAGCAGTTCTTC	CASSLKRVSYNEQFF
-	TRBV30	TRBJ1-1	-	TGTGCTTCAACAGTAATGAACACTGAAGCTTTCTTT	CASTVMNTEAFF
-	TRBV28	TRBJ1-5	TRBD1	TGTGCCAGTTTACGGGACAGGGGGGATCAGCCCCAGCATTTT	CASLRDRGDQPQHF
-	TRBV9	TRBJ1-1	TRBD1	TGTGCCAGCAGCGCACAGGGGAAGAACACTGAAGCTTTCTTT	CASSAQGKNTEAFF
-	TRBV7-3	TRBJ2-7	-	TGTGCCAGCAGCTCACGGGATGCGGGAAGGTACGAGCAGTACTTC	CASSSRDAGRYEQYF
-	TRBV2	TRBJ1-5	-	TGTGCCAGCAGGGAGAATACAGGGTACGGACAGCCCCAGCATTTT	CASRENTGYGQPQHF
-	TRBV21-1	TRBJ1-1	-	TGTGCCAGCAGCAAAAGATCCTCGGGACAGGGGAACACTGAAGCTTTCTTT	CASSKRSSGQGNTEAFF
-	TRBV27	TRBJ2-1	TRBD2	TGTGCCAGCAGTTCCCCCGCTAGCGGGAGGATGGAAAATGAGCAGTTCTTC	CASSSPASGRMENEQFF
-	TRBV2	TRBJ1-4	-	TGTGCCAGCAGTGTAGGGGGTCAGGCCGGGGAAAAACTGTTTTTT	CASSVGGQAGEKLFF
-	TRBV27	TRBJ1-4	-	TGTGCCAGCAGTTTAAAGGGGAATAATGAAAAACTGTTTTTT	CASSLKGNNEKLFF
-	TRBV4-1	TRBJ1-2	-	TGCGCCAGCAGCCAAGACAGAACTAACTATGGCTACACCTTC	CASSQDRTNYGYTF
-	TRBV2	TRBJ1-5	-	TGTGCCAGCAAAAGCGAACAGGGACGGGATCAGCCCCAGCATTTT	CASKSEQGRDQPQHF
-	TRBV11-2	TRBJ1-4	-	TGTGCCAGCAGCCCTAGCCGGGGGAGGGCAACTAATGAAAAACTGTTTTTT	CASSPSRGRATNEKLFF
-	TRBV9	TRBJ1-1	-	TGTGCCAGCCGCTCTTACGGGTCTTCCGAAGCTTTCTTT	CASRSYGSSEAFF
-	TRBV7-8	TRBJ1-2	TRBD1	TGTGCCAGCAGCTTAGCGAACCGGGACAGGGCACCCTATGGCTACACCTTC	CASSLANRDRAPYGYTF
-	TRBV3-1/TRBV3-2	TRBJ1-6	TRBD1	TGTGCCAGCAGCCATCGGACAGGGAGGGATTCACCCCTCCACTTT	CASSHRTGRDSPLHF
once	TRBV6-8	TRBJ2-3	-	TGTGCCAGCAGTTGCCACCGGGGACTAGGGGGCCTCACAGATACGCAGTATTTT	CASSCHRGLGGLTDTQYF
-	TRBV5-1	TRBJ1-2	-	TGCGCCAGCAGCTTCACAAGCGACTATGGCTACACCTTC	CASSFTSDYGYTF
-	TRBV12-3/TRBV12-4	TRBJ1-1	-	TGTGCCAGCAGTATACACAGGAACACTGAAGCTTTCTTT	CASSIHRNTEAFF
-	TRBV9	TRBJ1-5	-	TGTGCCAGCAGCGTACAGGGTCGTGAGCCCCAGCATTTT	CASSVQGREPQHF
-	TRBV3-1/TRBV3-2	TRBJ1-1	TRBD1	TGTGCCAGCAGGCTCGGGACAGGTAGGACTGAAGCTTTCTTT	CASRLGTGRTEAFF
-	TRBV27	TRBJ1-5	-	TGTGCCAGCAGTCGGGGGTGGAATCAGCCCCAGCATTTT	CASSRGWNQPQHF
-	TRBV28	TRBJ1-3	-	TGTGCCAGCAGTCACCCAAGGACGGGAAGCTCTGGAAACACCATATATTTT	CASSHPRTGSSGNTIYF
-	TRBV27	TRBJ2-2	-	TGTGCCAGCAGTCAGAGGGTCCTCAACACCGGGGAGCTGTTTTTT	CASSQRVLNTGELFF
-	TRBV2	TRBJ2-1	TRBD1	TGTGCCAGAGACCGAGCCGGGACAGGGGTTAATGAGCAGTTCTTC	CARDRAGTGVNEQFF
once	TRBV3-1/TRBV3-2	TRBJ1-1	-	TGTGCCAGCAGCCAAGATCTTGTCTCGAACACTGAAGCTTTCTTT	CASSQDLVSNTEAFF
-	TRBV12-3/TRBV12-4	TRBJ1-2	TRBD1	TGTGCCAGCAGTATGGGACAGAACTATGGCTACACCTTC	CASSMGQNYGYTF
-	TRBV10-3	TRBJ1-1	-	TGTGCCATCAGCCTCGGGTACACTGAAGCTTTCTTT	CAISLGYTEAFF